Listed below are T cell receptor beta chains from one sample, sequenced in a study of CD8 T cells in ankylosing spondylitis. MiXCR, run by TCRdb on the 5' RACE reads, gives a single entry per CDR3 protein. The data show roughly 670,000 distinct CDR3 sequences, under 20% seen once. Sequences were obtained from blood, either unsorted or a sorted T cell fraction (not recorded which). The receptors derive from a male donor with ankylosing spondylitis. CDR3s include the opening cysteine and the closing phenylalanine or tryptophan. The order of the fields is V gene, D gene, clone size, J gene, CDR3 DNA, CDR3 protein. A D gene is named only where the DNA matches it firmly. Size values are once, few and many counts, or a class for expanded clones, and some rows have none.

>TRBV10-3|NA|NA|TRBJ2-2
TGTGCCATCGCCAAGGGGGGCAGTGAGCGGGAGCTGTTTTTT
CAIAKGGSERELFF
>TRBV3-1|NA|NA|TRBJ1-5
TGTGCCAGCAGCCAAGCGGCTCAGCCCCAGCATTTT
CASSQAAQPQHF
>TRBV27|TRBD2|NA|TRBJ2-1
TGTGCCAGCAGTCGAGGACTAGCGGGGCCACAGCCCCCATACAATGAGCAGTTCTTC
CASSRGLAGPQPPYNEQFF
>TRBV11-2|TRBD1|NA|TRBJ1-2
TGTGCCAGCAGCCCTTGGGACAGGGAAATAGACTATGGCTACACCTTC
CASSPWDREIDYGYTF
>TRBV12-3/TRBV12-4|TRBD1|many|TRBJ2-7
TGTGCCAGCAGCCGACAGGGGAACTACGAGCAGTACTTC
CASSRQGNYEQYF
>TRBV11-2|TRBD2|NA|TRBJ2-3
TGTGCCAGCAGCTTAGACTATGGACTAGCGGCGCAGTATTTT
CASSLDYGLAAQYF
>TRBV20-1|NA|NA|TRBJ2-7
TGCAGTGCTAGATGGGACAAAGACGAGCAGTACTTC
CSARWDKDEQYF
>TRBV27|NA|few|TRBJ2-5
TGTGCCAGCAGCCCCCGAGAAGTAAGAGGTGGAGAGACCCAGTACTTC
CASSPREVRGGETQYF
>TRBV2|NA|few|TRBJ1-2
TGTGCCAGCAGTGTTACGTGGGGCCCTGGGAACTATGGCTACACCTTC
CASSVTWGPGNYGYTF
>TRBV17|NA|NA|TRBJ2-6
TGTGCCAGCTCAAGGGAGGGAACCCTTGGGGCCAACGTCCTGACTTTC
CASSREGTLGANVLTF
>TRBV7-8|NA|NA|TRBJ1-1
TGTGCCAGCAGCCCGGGGAGGGTGCAGGAGGCTTTCTTT
CASSPGRVQEAFF
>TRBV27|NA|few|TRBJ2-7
TGTGCCAGCGGCCAAGCCGGGACACCATACGAGCAGTACTTC
CASGQAGTPYEQYF
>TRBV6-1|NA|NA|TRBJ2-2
TGTGCCAGCTCCCGACTTTTCACCGGGGAGCTGTTTTTT
CASSRLFTGELFF
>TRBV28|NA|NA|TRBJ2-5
TGTGCCAGCAGGGCCTTCCAAGAGACCCAGTACTTC
CASRAFQETQYF
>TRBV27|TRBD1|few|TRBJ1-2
TGTGCCAGCAGTTTGACCGGGACAGGGAGTGGCTACACCTTC
CASSLTGTGSGYTF
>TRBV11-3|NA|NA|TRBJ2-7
TGTGCCAGCAGCTTTCGACAGGACCCAGGTCGATACGAGCAGTACTTC
CASSFRQDPGRYEQYF
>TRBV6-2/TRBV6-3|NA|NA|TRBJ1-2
TGTGCCAGCGGACGGGACTATGGCTACACCTTC
CASGRDYGYTF
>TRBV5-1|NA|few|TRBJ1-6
TGCGCCAGCAGCTTGGAAGGGATCGGGTCACCCCTCCACTTT
CASSLEGIGSPLHF
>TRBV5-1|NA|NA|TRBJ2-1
TGCGCCAGCAGCTTGGCACACCACAATGAGCAGTTCTTC
CASSLAHHNEQFF
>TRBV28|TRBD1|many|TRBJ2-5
TGTGCCAGCAGTTTAGGTGACAGGGTACAAGAGACCCAGTACTTC
CASSLGDRVQETQYF
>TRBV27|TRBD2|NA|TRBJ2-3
TGTGCCAGCAACCAACTAGCGGGGGGGCCGGGAGATACGCAGTATTTT
CASNQLAGGPGDTQYF
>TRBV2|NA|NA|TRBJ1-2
TGTGCCAGCAGTGAAGGGCAGCCGAAGACCTATGGCTACACCTTC
CASSEGQPKTYGYTF
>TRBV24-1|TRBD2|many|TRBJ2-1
TGTGCCACCAGTGAGTCCAAACTAGCGGGGGCTAACAATGAGCAGTTCTTC
CATSESKLAGANNEQFF
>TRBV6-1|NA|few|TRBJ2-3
TGTGCCAGCAGACAAAGTCCTAGCAATACAGATACGCAGTATTTT
CASRQSPSNTDTQYF
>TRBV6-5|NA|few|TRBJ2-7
TGTGCCAGCAGTTACGTGAACAGTCGTTTCGAGCAGTACTTC
CASSYVNSRFEQYF
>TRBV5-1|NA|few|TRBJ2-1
TGCGCCAGCAGCTTGGGACAGGTCCACAATGAGCAGTTCTTC
CASSLGQVHNEQFF
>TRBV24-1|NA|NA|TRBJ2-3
TGTGCCACCAGTGCGTCGGGCGGGAGCACAGATACGCAGTATTTT
CATSASGGSTDTQYF